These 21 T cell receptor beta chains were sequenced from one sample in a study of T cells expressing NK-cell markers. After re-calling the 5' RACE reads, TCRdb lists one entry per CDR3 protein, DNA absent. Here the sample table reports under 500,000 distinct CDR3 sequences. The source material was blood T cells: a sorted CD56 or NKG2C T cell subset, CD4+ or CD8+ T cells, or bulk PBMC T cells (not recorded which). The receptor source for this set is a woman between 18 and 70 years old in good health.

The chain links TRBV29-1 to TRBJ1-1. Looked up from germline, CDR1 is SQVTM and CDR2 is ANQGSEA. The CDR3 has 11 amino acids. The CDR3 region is CSVATETEAFF.

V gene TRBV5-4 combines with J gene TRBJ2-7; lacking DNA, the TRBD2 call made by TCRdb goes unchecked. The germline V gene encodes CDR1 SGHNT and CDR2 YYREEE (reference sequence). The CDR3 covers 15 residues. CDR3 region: CASSLGGLGPREQYF.

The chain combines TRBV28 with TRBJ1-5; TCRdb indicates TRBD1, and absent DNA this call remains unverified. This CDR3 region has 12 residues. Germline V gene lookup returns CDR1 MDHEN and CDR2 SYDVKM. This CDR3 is CASSSTGRPQHF. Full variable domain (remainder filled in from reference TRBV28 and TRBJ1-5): DVKVTQSSRYLVKRTGEKVFLECVQDMDHENMFWYRQDPGLGLRLIYFSYDVKMKEKGDIPEGYSVSREKKERFSLILESASTNQTSMYLCASSSTGRPQHFGDGTRLSIL.

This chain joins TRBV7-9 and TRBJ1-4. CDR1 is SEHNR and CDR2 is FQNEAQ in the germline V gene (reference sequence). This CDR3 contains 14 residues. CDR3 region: CASSLSTSREKLFF.

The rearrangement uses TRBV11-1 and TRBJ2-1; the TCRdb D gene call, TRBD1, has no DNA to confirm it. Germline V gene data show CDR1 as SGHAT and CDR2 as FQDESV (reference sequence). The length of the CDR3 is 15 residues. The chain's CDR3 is CASSSTPGGYNEQFF.

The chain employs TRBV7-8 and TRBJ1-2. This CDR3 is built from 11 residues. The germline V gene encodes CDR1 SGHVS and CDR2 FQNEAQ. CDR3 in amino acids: CASSYSEGYTF.

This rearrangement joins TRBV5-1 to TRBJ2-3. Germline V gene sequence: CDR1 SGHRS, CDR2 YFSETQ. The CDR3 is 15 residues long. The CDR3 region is CASSLFGYYTDTQYF. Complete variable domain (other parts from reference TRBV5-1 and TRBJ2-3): KAGVTQTPRYLIKTRGQQVTLSCSPISGHRSVSWYQQTPGQGLQFLFEYFSETQRNKGNFPGRFSGRQFSNSRSEMNVSTLELGDSALYLCASSLFGYYTDTQYFGPGTRLTVL.

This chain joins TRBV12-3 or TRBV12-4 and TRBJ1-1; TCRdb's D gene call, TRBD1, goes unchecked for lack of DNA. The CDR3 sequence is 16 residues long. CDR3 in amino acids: CASSLDGGQGNTEAFF.

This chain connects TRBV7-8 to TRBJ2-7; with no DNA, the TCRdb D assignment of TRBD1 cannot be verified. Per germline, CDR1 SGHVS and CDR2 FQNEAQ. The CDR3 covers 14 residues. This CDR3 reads CASSPPADSYEQYF. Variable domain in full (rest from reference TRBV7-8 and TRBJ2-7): GAGVSQSPRYKVAKRGQDVALRCDPISGHVSLFWYQQALGQGPEFLTYFQNEAQLDKSGLPSDRFFAERPEGSVSTLKIQRTQQEDSAVYLCASSPPADSYEQYFGPGTRLTVT.

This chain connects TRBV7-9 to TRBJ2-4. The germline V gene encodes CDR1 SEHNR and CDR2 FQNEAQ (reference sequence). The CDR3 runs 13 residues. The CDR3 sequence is CASSLGVRGIQYF.

The CDR3 reads CSARGRGLHPYEQYF. The chain uses TRBV20-1 and TRBJ2-7. Germline CDR1 is DFQATT and CDR2 is SNEGSKA (reference sequence). This CDR3 has 15 amino acids.

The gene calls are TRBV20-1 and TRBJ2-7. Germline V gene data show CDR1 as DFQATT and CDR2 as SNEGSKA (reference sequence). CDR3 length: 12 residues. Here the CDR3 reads CSASLGRHEQYF.

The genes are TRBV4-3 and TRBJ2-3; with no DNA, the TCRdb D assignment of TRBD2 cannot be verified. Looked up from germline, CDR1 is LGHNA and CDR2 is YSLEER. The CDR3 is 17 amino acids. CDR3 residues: CASSQEIAGLSTDTQYF.

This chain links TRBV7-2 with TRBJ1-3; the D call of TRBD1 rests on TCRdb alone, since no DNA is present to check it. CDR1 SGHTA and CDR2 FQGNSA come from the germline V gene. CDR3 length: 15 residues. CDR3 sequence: CASSLRTTAGNTIYF.

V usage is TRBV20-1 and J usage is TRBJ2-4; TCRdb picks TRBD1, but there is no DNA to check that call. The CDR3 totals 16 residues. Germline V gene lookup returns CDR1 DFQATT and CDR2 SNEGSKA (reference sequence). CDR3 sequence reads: CSAEGGRGAAKNIQYF.

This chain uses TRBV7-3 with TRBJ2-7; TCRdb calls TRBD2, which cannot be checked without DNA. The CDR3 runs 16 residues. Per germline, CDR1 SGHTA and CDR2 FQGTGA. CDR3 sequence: CASSLGQASGPYEQYF.

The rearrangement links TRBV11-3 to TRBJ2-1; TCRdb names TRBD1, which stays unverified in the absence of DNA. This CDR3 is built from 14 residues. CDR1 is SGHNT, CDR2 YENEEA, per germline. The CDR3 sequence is CASSFRGDVNEQFF.

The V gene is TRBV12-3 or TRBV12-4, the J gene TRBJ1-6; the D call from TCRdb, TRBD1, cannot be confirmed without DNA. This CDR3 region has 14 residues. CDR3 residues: CASSRTGTDSPLHF.

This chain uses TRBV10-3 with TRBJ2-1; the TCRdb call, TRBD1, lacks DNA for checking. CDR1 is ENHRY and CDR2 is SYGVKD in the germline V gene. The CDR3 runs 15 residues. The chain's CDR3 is CAISDGAGNYNEQFF.

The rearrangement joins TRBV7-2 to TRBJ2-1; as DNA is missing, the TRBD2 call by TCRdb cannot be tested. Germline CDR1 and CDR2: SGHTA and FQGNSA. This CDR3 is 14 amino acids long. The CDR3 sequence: CASRGTTLSWEQFF.

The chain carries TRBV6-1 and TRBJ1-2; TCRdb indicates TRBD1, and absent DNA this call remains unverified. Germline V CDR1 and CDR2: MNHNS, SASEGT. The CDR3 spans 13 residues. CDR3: CASRTTGAYGYTF.